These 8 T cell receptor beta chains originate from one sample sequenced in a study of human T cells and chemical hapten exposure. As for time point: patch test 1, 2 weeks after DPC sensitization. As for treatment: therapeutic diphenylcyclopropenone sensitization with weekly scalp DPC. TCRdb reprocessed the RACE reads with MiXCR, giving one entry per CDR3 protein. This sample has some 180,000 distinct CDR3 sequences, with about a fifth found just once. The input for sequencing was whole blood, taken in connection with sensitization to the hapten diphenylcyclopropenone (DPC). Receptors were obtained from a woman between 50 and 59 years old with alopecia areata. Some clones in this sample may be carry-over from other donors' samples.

The CDR3 loop is CASSVGQNSYEQYF. CDR3 in DNA: TGTGCCAGCAGCGTGGGTCAGAACTCCTACGAGCAGTACTTC. V usage is TRBV9 and J usage is TRBJ2-7; no clear D. Germline V gives CDR1 SGDLS, CDR2 YYNGEE. This CDR3 has 14 residues. V lost 2 bases to trimming and J lost 0 bases, with 9 bases between them.

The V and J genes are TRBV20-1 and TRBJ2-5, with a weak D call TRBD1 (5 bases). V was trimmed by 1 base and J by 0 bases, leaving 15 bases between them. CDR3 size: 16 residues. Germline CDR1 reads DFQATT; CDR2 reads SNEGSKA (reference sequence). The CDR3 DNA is TGCAGTGCTAGAGCCTCGACAGACCGGTACCAAGAGACCCAGTACTTC. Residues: CSARASTDRYQETQYF.

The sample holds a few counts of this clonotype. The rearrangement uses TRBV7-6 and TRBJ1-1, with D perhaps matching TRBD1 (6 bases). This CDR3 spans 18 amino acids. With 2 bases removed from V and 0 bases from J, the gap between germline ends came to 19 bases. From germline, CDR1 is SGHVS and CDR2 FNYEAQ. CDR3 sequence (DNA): TGTGCCAGCAGCTTAAGGCCTCCGGGGGCGGCGATGAACACTGAAGCTTTCTTT. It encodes CASSLRPPGAAMNTEAFF.

The CDR3 spells CASSFGTGGQPQHF. CDR3 DNA: TGTGCCAGCAGTTTTGGGACCGGAGGACAGCCCCAGCATTTT. The chain combines TRBV5-5 with TRBJ1-5; D might be TRBD1 (5 bases). The CDR3 runs 14 residues. Trimming cost V 5 bases and J 7 bases, with 16 bases left between them. Germline CDR1 reads SGHKS; CDR2 reads YYEKEE (reference sequence).

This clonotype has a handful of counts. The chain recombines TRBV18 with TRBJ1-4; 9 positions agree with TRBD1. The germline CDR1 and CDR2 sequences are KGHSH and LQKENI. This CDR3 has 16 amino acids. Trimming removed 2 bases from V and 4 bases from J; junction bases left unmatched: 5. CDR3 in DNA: TGTGCCAGCTCACCATCCGGGACAGGGATTAATGAAAAACTGTTTTTT. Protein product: CASSPSGTGINEKLFF.

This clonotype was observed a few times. The CDR3 DNA is TGTGCCAGCAACTCGAGGGGGCAAGATACGCAGTATTTT. This codes for CASNSRGQDTQYF. This chain connects TRBV3-1 to TRBJ2-3, with 7 bases that match TRBD1. The trim removed 7 bases at V and 5 bases at J, leaving 6 bases unmatched. The CDR3 length is 13 residues. From germline, CDR1 is LGHDT and CDR2 YNNKEL (reference sequence).

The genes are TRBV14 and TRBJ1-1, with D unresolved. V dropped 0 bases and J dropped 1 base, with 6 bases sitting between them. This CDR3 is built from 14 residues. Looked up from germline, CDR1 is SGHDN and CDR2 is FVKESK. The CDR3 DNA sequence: TGTGCCAGCAGCCAAGATTGGCAGAACACTGAAGCTTTCTTT. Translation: CASSQDWQNTEAFF.

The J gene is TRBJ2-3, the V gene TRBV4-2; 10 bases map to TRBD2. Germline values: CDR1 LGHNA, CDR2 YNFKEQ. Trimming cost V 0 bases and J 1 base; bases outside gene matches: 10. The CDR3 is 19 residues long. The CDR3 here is CASSQDDSLAGARTDTQYF. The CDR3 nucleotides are TGTGCCAGCAGCCAAGATGATTCCCTAGCGGGGGCCCGCACAGATACGCAGTATTTT.